Following are 23 T cell receptor beta chains from one sample sequenced in a study of human T cells and chemical hapten exposure. TCRdb itself ran the RACE reads through MiXCR, one entry per CDR3 protein. The sample carries around 260,000 distinct CDR3 sequences, approximately 8.6% recorded once. Documented time point: pre-sensitization, week 0. Treatment described: therapeutic diphenylcyclopropenone sensitization with weekly scalp DPC. The sample here was whole blood, taken in connection with sensitization to the hapten diphenylcyclopropenone (DPC). These receptors were taken from a woman between 40 and 55 years old with alopecia areata. Some clones in this sample may be carry-over from other donors' samples.

In its sample, this clonotype was seen a few times. The rearrangement uses TRBV12-3 or TRBV12-4 and TRBJ2-5, with 10 positions matching TRBD2. The CDR3 has 16 amino acids. V was pared by 3 bases and J by 4 bases, with 8 bases of the junction left unmatched. In DNA form, the CDR3 reads TGTGCCAGCAGTTTCGGGATAGCGGGAGGTTTAGAGACCCAGTACTTC. Amino acids: CASSFGIAGGLETQYF.

The chain uses TRBV6-5 and TRBJ1-3, with D unresolved. Germline CDR1 MNHEY, CDR2 SVGAGI. The germline V and J ends were trimmed by 6 bases and 4 bases, with 10 bases remaining between them. The CDR3 is made up of 13 amino acids. The CDR3 DNA reads TGTGCCAGCAGACTTATAGGGGGAAACACCATATATTTT. As protein: CASRLIGGNTIYF.

This clonotype was picked up a small number of times. This chain connects TRBV18 to TRBJ2-5; 7 bases line up with TRBD1. Germline V gene data show CDR1 as KGHSH and CDR2 as LQKENI. V lost 1 base to trimming and J lost 5 bases; unmatched junction nucleotides: 7. The CDR3 is 15 residues long. The CDR3 is CASSPRAGGDETQYF. As DNA, the CDR3 is TGTGCCAGCTCACCACGGGCAGGGGGAGACGAGACCCAGTACTTC.

This clonotype was detected only a few times. The rearrangement uses TRBV5-4 and TRBJ2-3; 13 nucleotides agree with TRBD2. The CDR3 consists of 15 residues. V dropped 3 bases and J dropped 6; count of bases not matched to a gene: 4. Germline CDR1 SGHNT, CDR2 YYREEE (reference sequence). CDR3: CASSSGLAGMDTQYF. In DNA, the CDR3 is TGTGCCAGCAGCTCGGGACTAGCGGGAATGGATACGCAGTATTTT.

The chain has TRBV2 and TRBJ2-3, with D uncertain. The CDR3 runs 14 residues. V shed 6 bases and J shed 2 bases, with 12 bases lying between them. Germline CDR1 is SNHLY and CDR2 is FYNNEI. The CDR3 DNA reads TGTGCCAGCAGGGAACAAACTAACACAGATACGCAGTATTTT. As protein: CASREQTNTDTQYF.

The gene calls are TRBV30 and TRBJ2-2; 7 bases match TRBD1. The CDR3 runs 16 residues. V shed 1 base, J shed 4 bases, and the junction held 9 bases outside the gene matches. CDR1 and CDR2 from the germline V gene are GTSNPN and SVGIG (reference sequence). This chain's CDR3 is CAWSAAGTVFTGELFF. DNA of the CDR3: TGTGCCTGGAGTGCCGCCGGGACAGTTTTCACCGGGGAGCTGTTTTTT.

This sequence joins TRBV5-6 and TRBJ1-3, with D possibly TRBD1 on 6 matching bases. The CDR3 has 13 residues. V shed 0 bases and J shed 7 bases, with 8 bases lying between them. From germline, CDR1 is SGHDT and CDR2 YYEEEE. The chain's CDR3 is CASSLAGANTIYF. The CDR3 bases are TGTGCCAGCAGCTTGGCAGGGGCGAACACCATATATTTT.

This clonotype showed up just a few times. This chain joins TRBV29-1 and TRBJ2-5; D unclear. The CDR3 consists of 15 residues. From germline, CDR1 is SQVTM and CDR2 ANQGSEA. Trimming removed 1 base at V and 7 bases at J, with 19 bases between. The DNA of the CDR3 is TGCAGCGTTGAAGGGGCGGAGCCGACCCCTGGGACCCAGTACTTC. It codes for CSVEGAEPTPGTQYF. The full variable domain, rest sourced from reference TRBV29-1 and TRBJ2-5, is SAVISQKPSRDICQRGTSLTIQCQVDSQVTMMFWYRQQPGQSLTLIATANQGSEATYESGFVIDKFPISRPNLTFSTLTVSNMSPEDSSIYLCSVEGAEPTPGTQYFGPGTRLLVL.

This clonotype was observed at least ten times. The chain has TRBV4-2 and TRBJ1-4; D is ambiguous. The V end was cut by 0 bases, the J end by 7 bases, with 12 bases between. The CDR3 has 15 amino acids. Germline V CDR1 and CDR2: LGHNA, YNFKEQ. The CDR3 loop is CASSQEWQSLEKLFF. For the CDR3, the DNA is TGTGCCAGCAGCCAAGAGTGGCAGTCCCTTGAAAAACTGTTTTTT.

This clonotype was observed many times. The chain recombines TRBV6-2 or TRBV6-3 with TRBJ1-5; D is perhaps TRBD1 (6 bases). The CDR3 consists of 14 residues. The V end was cut by 8 bases, the J end by 6 bases, with 17 bases between. Germline CDR1 reads MNHEY; CDR2 reads SVGEGT. The CDR3: CASLSQGGIQPQHF. CDR3 coding DNA: TGTGCCAGCCTTTCACAGGGCGGGATTCAGCCCCAGCATTTT.

This clonotype was picked up a small number of times. This sequence joins TRBV6-2 or TRBV6-3 and TRBJ1-1, with TRBD1 as a possible D gene (6 bases). V lost 6 bases and J 6 bases, leaving 20 bases between the germline ends. The length of the CDR3 is 15 residues. Germline lookup yields CDR1 MNHEY and CDR2 SVGEGT. CDR3 sequence (DNA): TGTGCCAGCAGATCATTTGACCCCCGGGGGCCTGAAGCTTTCTTT. Translation: CASRSFDPRGPEAFF.

The rearrangement joins TRBV5-1 to TRBJ1-4, with 7 bases that match TRBD1. The V and J ends lost 4 bases and 5 bases, in that order; junction bases with no gene match: 8. Germline V lookup: CDR1 SGHRS, CDR2 YFSETQ. The CDR3 length is 15 residues. CDR3 in DNA: TGCGCCAGCAGCCCAGGGGGATCTGGGAATGAAAAACTGTTTTTT. It specifies CASSPGGSGNEKLFF.

The rearrangement joins TRBV11-2 to TRBJ1-6; 7 bases agree with TRBD1. This CDR3 is built from 17 residues. With 2 bases clipped from V and 4 bases from J, the junction kept 8 bases outside the gene matches. Germline V gene data show CDR1 as SGHAT and CDR2 as FQNNGV. The CDR3 loop is CASSLILGDSYNSPLHF. CDR3 nucleotide sequence: TGTGCCAGCAGCTTAATTTTAGGGGACAGTTATAATTCACCCCTCCACTTT.

This clonotype was seen a handful of times. V is TRBV24-1 and J is TRBJ1-2; weak D call: TRBD1 (5 bases). Germline V gene data show CDR1 as KGHDR and CDR2 as SFDVKD. The V gene lost 3 bases and the J gene lost 3 bases, with 10 bases spanning the gap. The CDR3 has 14 amino acids. CDR3 nucleotide sequence: TGTGCCACCAGTGATCTGGACAAAGACTATGGCTACACCTTC. This sequence encodes CATSDLDKDYGYTF.

This sequence joins TRBV20-1 and TRBJ2-7; 10 positions agree with TRBD1. Losses at the gene ends were 5 bases for V and 7 bases for J; bases not matched to a gene: 11. Germline CDR1 DFQATT, CDR2 SNEGSKA (reference sequence). This CDR3 is 14 amino acids long. The CDR3 reads CSAVQGTGAGEQYF. The CDR3 DNA reads TGCAGTGCTGTTCAGGGGACAGGGGCCGGAGAGCAGTACTTC.

Many counts were recorded for this clonotype. The chain recombines TRBV28 with TRBJ2-2, with TRBD1 matching 7 bases. The CDR3 covers 18 residues. The J segment lost 2 bases and the V segment lost 5 bases, leaving 14 bases of the junction unmatched. Germline loops: CDR1 MDHEN, CDR2 SYDVKM. The CDR3 loop reads CASSPRTGRGQNTGELFF. CDR3 coding DNA: TGTGCCAGCAGTCCCCGGACAGGAAGGGGCCAAAACACCGGGGAGCTGTTTTTT.

This chain uses TRBV6-2 or TRBV6-3 with TRBJ2-5; 7 nucleotides align to TRBD1. The V segment lost 0 bases and the J segment 6 bases; nucleotides outside the gene matches: 1. The CDR3 is 13 residues long. Germline V gives CDR1 MNHEY, CDR2 SVGEGT. The CDR3 DNA follows: TGTGCCAGCAGTTACTCGGGACAGCAGACCCAGTACTTC. Translation gives CASSYSGQQTQYF.

This clonotype was recorded at least ten times. The V gene is TRBV15, the J gene TRBJ2-1; D is possibly TRBD1 or TRBD2 (5 bases each). The CDR3 contains 14 residues. Trimming removed 8 bases from V and 2 bases from J, with 13 bases in between. Germline lookup yields CDR1 LNHNV and CDR2 YYDKDF (reference sequence). The CDR3, as DNA: TGTGCCACCGCCGGGACCATGGCCTACAATGAGCAGTTCTTC. It yields the protein CATAGTMAYNEQFF.

The sample holds many counts of this clonotype. V usage is TRBV7-8 and J usage is TRBJ2-2, with D uncertain. CDR1 is SGHVS and CDR2 is FQNEAQ in the germline V gene. The CDR3 length is 12 residues. Trimming took off 0 bases at V and 6 bases at J, with 2 bases between the two ends. The CDR3 bases are TGTGCCAGCAGCTTAGCCTCCGGGGAGCTGTTTTTT. The encoded protein is CASSLASGELFF. Complete variable domain (other parts from reference TRBV7-8 and TRBJ2-2): GAGVSQSPRYKVAKRGQDVALRCDPISGHVSLFWYQQALGQGPEFLTYFQNEAQLDKSGLPSDRFFAERPEGSVSTLKIQRTQQEDSAVYLCASSLASGELFFGEGSRLTVL.

This clonotype appeared a few times. The genes are TRBV27 and TRBJ2-5; perhaps D is TRBD1 or TRBD2 (5 bases each). Germline values: CDR1 MNHEY, CDR2 SMNVEV (reference sequence). The V and J ends lost 3 bases and 3 bases respectively, with 14 bases between them. CDR3 length: 15 residues. CDR3 nucleotide sequence: TGTGCCAGCAGTTTTACTGGGGGATCGAAAGAGACCCAGTACTTC. Protein: CASSFTGGSKETQYF.

The chain couples TRBV27 to TRBJ2-1; tentative D call: TRBD2 (5 bases). The CDR3 sequence is 16 residues long. CDR1 and CDR2 (germline): MNHEY, SMNVEV (reference sequence). Trimming pared 3 bases from V and 4 bases from J, leaving 16 bases between. CDR3 bases: TGTGCCAGCAGTTTGGATGGACTCATATCTTACAATGAGCAGTTCTTC. Translated, it gives CASSLDGLISYNEQFF.

The chain's CDR3 is CASSSYRPRWNTEAFF. The CDR3 DNA reads TGTGCCAGCAGTTCCTATCGTCCCCGGTGGAACACTGAAGCTTTCTTT. The V gene is TRBV6-2 or TRBV6-3, the J gene TRBJ1-1, with no clear D. Germline CDR1 reads MNHEY; CDR2 reads SVGEGT. This CDR3 has 16 amino acids. V gave up 4 bases and J gave up 1 base, with 16 bases separating them.

This clonotype has a handful of counts. The V and J genes are TRBV10-3 and TRBJ2-7; D not certain. V dropped 2 bases and J dropped 4 bases, with 15 bases sitting between them. This CDR3 comprises 15 residues. The V gene's germline CDR1 is ENHRY and CDR2 SYGVKD. This chain's CDR3 is CAISETTASVYEQYF. As DNA, the CDR3 is TGTGCCATCAGTGAGACTACCGCCTCGGTATACGAGCAGTACTTC.